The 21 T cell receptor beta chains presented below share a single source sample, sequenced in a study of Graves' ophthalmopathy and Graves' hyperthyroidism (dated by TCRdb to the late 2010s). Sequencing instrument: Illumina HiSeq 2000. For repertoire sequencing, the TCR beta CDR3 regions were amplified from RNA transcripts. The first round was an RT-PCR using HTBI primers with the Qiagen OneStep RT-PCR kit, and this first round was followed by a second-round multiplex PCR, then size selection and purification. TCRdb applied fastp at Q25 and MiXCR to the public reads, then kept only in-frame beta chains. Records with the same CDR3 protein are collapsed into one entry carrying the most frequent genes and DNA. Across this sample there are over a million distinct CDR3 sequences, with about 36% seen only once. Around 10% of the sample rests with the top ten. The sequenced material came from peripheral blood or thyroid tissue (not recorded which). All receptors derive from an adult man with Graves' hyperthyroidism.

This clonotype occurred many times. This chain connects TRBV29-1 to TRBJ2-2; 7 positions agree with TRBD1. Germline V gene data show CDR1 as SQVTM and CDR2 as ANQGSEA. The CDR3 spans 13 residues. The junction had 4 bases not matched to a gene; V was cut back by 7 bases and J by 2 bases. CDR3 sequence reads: CSAHRGNTGELFF. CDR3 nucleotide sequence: TGCAGCGCACACAGGGGAAACACCGGGGAGCTGTTTTTT.

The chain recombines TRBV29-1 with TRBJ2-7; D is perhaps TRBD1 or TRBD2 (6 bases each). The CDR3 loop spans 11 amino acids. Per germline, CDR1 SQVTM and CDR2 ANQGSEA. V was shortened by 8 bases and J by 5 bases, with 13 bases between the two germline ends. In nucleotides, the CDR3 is TGCAGCAGTTACGGGGGCCACGAGCAGTACTTC. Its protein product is CSSYGGHEQYF.

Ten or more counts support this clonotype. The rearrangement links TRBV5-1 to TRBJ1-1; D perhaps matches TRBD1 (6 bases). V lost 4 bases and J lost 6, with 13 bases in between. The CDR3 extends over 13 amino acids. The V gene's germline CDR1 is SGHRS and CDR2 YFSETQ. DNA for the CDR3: TGCGCCAGCAGCCACCGGGACAAGGCTGAAGCTTTCTTT. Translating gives CASSHRDKAEAFF.

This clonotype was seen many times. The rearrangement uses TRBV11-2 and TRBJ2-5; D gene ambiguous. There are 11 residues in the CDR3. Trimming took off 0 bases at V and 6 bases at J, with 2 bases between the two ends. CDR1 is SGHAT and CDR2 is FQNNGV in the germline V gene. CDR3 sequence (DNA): TGTGCCAGCAGCTTAGATCAGACCCAGTACTTC. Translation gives CASSLDQTQYF.

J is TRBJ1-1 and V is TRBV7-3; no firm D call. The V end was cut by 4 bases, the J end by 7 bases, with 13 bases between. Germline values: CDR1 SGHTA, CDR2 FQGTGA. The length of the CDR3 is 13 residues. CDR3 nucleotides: TGTGCCAGCAGCTCTTGGGGTGAGGTTGAAGCTTTCTTT. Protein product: CASSSWGEVEAFF.

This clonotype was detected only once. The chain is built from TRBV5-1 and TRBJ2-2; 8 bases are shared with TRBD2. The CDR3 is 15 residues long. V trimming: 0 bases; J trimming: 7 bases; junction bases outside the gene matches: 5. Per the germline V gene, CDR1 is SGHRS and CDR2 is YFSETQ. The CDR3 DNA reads TGCGCCAGCAGCTTGGTAGCGGGAAGTGTCGGGGAGCTGTTTTTT. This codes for CASSLVAGSVGELFF.

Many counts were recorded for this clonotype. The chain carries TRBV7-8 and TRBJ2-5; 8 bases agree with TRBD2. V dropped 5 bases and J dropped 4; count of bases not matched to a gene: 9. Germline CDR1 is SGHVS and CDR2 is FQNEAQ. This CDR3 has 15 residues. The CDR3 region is CASSPGTSKTETQYF. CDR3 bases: TGTGCCAGCAGCCCAGGGACTAGTAAGACAGAGACCCAGTACTTC.

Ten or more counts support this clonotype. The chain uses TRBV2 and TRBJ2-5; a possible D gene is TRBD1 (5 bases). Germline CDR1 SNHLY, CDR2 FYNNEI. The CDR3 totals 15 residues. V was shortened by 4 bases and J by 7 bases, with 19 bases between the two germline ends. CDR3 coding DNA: TGTGCCAGCAGTGTACTCAGGGTAGCCCCGGCGACCCAGTACTTC. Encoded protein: CASSVLRVAPATQYF.

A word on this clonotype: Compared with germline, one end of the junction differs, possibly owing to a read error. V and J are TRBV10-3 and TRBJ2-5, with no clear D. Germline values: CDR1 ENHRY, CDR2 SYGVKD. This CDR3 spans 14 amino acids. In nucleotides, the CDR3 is TGTGCCAGCAGTCCTTCGACCGAAGAAGAGACCCAGTACTTC. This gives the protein CASSPSTEEETQYF.

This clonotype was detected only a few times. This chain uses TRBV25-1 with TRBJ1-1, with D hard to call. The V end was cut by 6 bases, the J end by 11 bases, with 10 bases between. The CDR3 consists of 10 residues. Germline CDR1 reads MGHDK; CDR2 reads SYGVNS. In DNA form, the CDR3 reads TGTGCCAGCAGCCCCACTGGCGCTTTCTTT. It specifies CASSPTGAFF. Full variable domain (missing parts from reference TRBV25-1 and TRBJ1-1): EADIYQTPRYLVIGTGKKITLECSQTMGHDKMYWYQQDPGMELHLIHYSYGVNSTEKGDLSSESTVSRIRTEHFPLTLESARPSHTSQYLCASSPTGAFFGQGTRLTVV.

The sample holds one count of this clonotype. The CDR3 bases are TGCAGTGCTAGTGGGGGGCACGAGGCTCATGGCTACACCTTC. Encoded protein: CSASGGHEAHGYTF. This rearrangement joins TRBV20-1 to TRBJ1-2, with D possibly matching TRBD1 (6 bases). The V and J ends lost 3 bases and 6 bases respectively, with 17 bases between them. Germline V gene sequence: CDR1 DFQATT, CDR2 SNEGSKA (reference sequence). The CDR3 spans 14 residues.

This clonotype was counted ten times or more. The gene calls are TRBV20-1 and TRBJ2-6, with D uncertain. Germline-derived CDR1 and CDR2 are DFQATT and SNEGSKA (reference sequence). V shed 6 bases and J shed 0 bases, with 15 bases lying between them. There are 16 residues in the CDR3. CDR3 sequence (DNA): TGCAGTGCCCGAGATCTGAGCAGCTCTGGGGCCAACGTCCTGACTTTC. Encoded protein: CSARDLSSSGANVLTF.

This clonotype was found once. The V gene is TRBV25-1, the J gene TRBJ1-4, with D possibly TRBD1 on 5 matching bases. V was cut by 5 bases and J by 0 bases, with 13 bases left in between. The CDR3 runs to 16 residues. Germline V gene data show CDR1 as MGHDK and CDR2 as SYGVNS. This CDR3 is CASSLRMGATNEKLFF. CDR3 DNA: TGTGCCAGCAGTTTACGCATGGGGGCAACTAATGAAAAACTGTTTTTT. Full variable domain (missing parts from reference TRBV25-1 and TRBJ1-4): EADIYQTPRYLVIGTGKKITLECSQTMGHDKMYWYQQDPGMELHLIHYSYGVNSTEKGDLSSESTVSRIRTEHFPLTLESARPSHTSQYLCASSLRMGATNEKLFFGSGTQLSVL.

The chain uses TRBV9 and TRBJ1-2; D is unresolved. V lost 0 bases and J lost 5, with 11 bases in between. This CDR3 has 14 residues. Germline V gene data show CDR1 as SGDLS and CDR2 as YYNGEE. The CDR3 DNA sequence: TGTGCCAGCAGCGTAGGGAACGTCGCATATGGCTACACCTTC. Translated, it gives CASSVGNVAYGYTF.

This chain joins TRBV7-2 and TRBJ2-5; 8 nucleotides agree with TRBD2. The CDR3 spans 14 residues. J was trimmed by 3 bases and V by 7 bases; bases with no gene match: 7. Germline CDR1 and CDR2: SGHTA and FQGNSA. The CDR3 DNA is TGTGCCAGCACTGGGCGAGCGGGGGAAGAGACCCAGTACTTC. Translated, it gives CASTGRAGEETQYF.

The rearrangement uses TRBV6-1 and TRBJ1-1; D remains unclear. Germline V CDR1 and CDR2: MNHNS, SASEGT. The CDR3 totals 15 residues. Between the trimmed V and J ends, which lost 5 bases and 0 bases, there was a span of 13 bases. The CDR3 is CASSPQTHLNTEAFF. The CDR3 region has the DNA TGTGCCAGCAGTCCCCAGACACACTTGAACACTGAAGCTTTCTTT.

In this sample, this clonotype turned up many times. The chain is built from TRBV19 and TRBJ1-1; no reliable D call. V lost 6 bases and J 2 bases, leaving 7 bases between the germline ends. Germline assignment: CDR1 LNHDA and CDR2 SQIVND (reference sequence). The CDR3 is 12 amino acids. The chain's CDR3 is CASSIRNTEAFF. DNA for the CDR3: TGTGCCAGTAGCATCAGAAACACTGAAGCTTTCTTT.

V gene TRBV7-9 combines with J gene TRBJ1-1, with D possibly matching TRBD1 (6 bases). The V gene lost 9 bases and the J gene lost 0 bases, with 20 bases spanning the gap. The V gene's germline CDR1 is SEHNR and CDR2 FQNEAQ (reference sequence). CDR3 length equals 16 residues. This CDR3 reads CARSATGSSLNTEAFF. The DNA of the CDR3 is TGTGCCAGGAGCGCTACAGGGAGCAGTTTGAACACTGAAGCTTTCTTT.

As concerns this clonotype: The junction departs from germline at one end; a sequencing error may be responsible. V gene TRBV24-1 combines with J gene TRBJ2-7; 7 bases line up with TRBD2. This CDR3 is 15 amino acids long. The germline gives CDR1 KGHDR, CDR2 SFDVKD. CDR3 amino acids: CAISDSWTSSYEQYF. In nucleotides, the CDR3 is TGTGCCATCAGTGATTCCTGGACTAGCTCCTACGAGCAGTACTTC.

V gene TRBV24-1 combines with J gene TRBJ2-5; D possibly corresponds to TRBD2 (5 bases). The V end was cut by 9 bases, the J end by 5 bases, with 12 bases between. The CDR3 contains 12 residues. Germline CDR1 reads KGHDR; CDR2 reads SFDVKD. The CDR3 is CATEGASETQYF. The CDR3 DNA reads TGTGCCACCGAGGGTGCATCGGAGACCCAGTACTTC.

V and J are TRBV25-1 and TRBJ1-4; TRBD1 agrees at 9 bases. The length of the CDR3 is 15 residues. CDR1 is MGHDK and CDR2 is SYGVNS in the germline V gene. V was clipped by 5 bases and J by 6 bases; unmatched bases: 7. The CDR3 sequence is CASSPVQGADEKLFF. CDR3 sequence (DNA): TGTGCCAGCAGTCCCGTACAGGGGGCGGATGAAAAACTGTTTTTT.